One and the same sample provided the 16 T cell receptor beta chains below, sequenced in a study of shared clonotypes between healthy human individuals. The method was immunoSEQ multiplex PCR; TCRdb's version includes in-frame clones alone and lacks a portion of them. This sample yields under 2.5 million clones, of which around 93% are seen a single time; roughly 0.34% belongs to the top ten. The sequenced material came from naive CD4+ T cells from PBMCs. Subset specified: CD45RA+ positively selected. The source is a man aged 18 to 35 in good health. Some clones in this sample may be carry-over from other donors' samples.

The chain joins TRBV25-1 to TRBJ1-2; D not certain. The CDR3 spans 14 residues. Germline V CDR1 and CDR2: MGHDK, SYGVNS. Trimming shortened V by 6 bases and J by 8 bases, and 19 bases separated the two germline ends. For the CDR3, the DNA is TGTGCCAGCAGGGGGATTGCCTCTGGTGGCGGCTACACCTTC. It translates to CASRGIASGGGYTF.

This clone was counted once. This chain links TRBV6-6 with TRBJ2-5; D not certain. Trimming took off 5 bases at V and 4 bases at J, with 14 bases between the two ends. This CDR3 is built from 14 residues. From germline, CDR1 is MNHNY and CDR2 SVGAGI (reference sequence). In nucleotides, the CDR3 is TGTGCCAGCAGTCCCGCCCAACGTCTAGAGACCCAGTACTTC. It encodes CASSPAQRLETQYF.

The chain combines TRBV29-1 with TRBJ1-2; D unresolved. Trimming stripped 7 bases from V and 2 bases from J, with 14 bases between. From germline, CDR1 is SQVTM and CDR2 ANQGSEA. The CDR3 is made up of 13 amino acids. CDR3 loop: CSAPRVGNYGYTF. In DNA, the CDR3 is TGCAGCGCCCCAAGGGTGGGGAACTATGGCTACACCTTC.

V gene TRBV11-2 combines with J gene TRBJ1-6, with D unresolved. The germline CDR1 and CDR2 sequences are SGHAT and FQNNGV. This CDR3 has 13 residues. Trimming removed 1 base at V and 6 bases at J, with 4 bases between. The CDR3 bases are TGTGCCAGCAGCTTAGCCCTTAATTCACCCCTCCACTTT. Its translation is CASSLALNSPLHF.

A remark on this clone: This CDR3 is also generated by other DNA sequences in the sample. The rearrangement links TRBV7-3 to TRBJ2-1; possible D gene TRBD2, 5 bases. CDR1 SGHTA and CDR2 FQGTGA come from the germline V gene. V shed 0 bases and J shed 7 bases, with 13 bases lying between them. The CDR3 is 15 amino acids. Here the CDR3 DNA reads TGTGCCAGCAGCTTAACGGGAGTTCTTGGGAATGAGCAGTTCTTC. Amino acid sequence: CASSLTGVLGNEQFF.

This chain joins TRBV2 and TRBJ1-4, with 8 bases lining up with TRBD1. Trimming at V came to 7 bases and at J to 10 bases, leaving 11 bases not matched to a gene. The CDR3 has 14 amino acids. Germline V gene data show CDR1 as SNHLY and CDR2 as FYNNEI. The CDR3 is CASTPGQAIGKLFF. For the CDR3, the DNA is TGTGCCAGCACGCCGGGACAGGCGATTGGAAAACTGTTTTTT.

In DNA, the CDR3 is TGCGCCAGCAGCCCGGGACTTACGGCGAGGGATGAGCAGTTCTTC. Encoded protein: CASSPGLTARDEQFF. The chain employs TRBV5-1 and TRBJ2-1; D possibly corresponds to TRBD2 (6 bases). The CDR3 has 15 amino acids. Germline CDR1 is SGHRS and CDR2 is YFSETQ. With 4 bases removed from V and 8 bases from J, the gap between germline ends came to 19 bases.

V and J are TRBV2 and TRBJ2-1; D unclear. Germline values: CDR1 SNHLY, CDR2 FYNNEI. The CDR3 consists of 14 residues. V lost 3 bases to trimming and J lost 0 bases, with 6 bases between them. Here the CDR3 DNA reads TGTGCCAGCAGTGATAAGAGCTCCTACAATGAGCAGTTCTTC. Translated: CASSDKSSYNEQFF. Full variable domain (missing parts from reference TRBV2 and TRBJ2-1): EPEVTQTPSHQVTQMGQEVILRCVPISNHLYFYWYRQILGQKVEFLVSFYNNEISEKSEIFDDQFSVERPDGSNFTLKIRSTKLEDSAMYFCASSDKSSYNEQFFGPGTRLTVL.

Points on this clone: Mismatch with germline at one junction end may stem from a read error. The chain recombines TRBV30 with TRBJ1-2, with D unclear. The CDR3 spans 13 residues. The germline V gene has CDR1 GTSNPN and CDR2 SVGIG (reference sequence). The CDR3 nucleotides read TGTGCCCGGAGTGTGGGTACCGGCTATGGCTACACCTTC. It translates to CARSVGTGYGYTF.

V usage is TRBV28 and J usage is TRBJ1-1; 7 bases are a match to TRBD1. The CDR3 runs 16 residues. Germline V CDR1 and CDR2: MDHEN, SYDVKM. Unmatched junction bases numbered 13, after V lost 5 bases and J lost 4 bases. The CDR3 protein is CASSPSQGVEGTEAFF. The CDR3, as DNA: TGTGCCAGCAGTCCCAGTCAGGGGGTTGAGGGCACTGAAGCTTTCTTT.

A note on this clone: At the DNA level, this CDR3 is encoded by other sequences in the same sample as well. The chain has TRBV5-1 and TRBJ1-2; 8 nucleotides match TRBD1. Trimming at V came to 4 bases and at J to 8 bases, leaving 7 bases not matched to a gene. The CDR3 totals 13 residues. Germline assignment: CDR1 SGHRS and CDR2 YFSETQ. CDR3 protein: CASSRDRGNGYTF. The CDR3 DNA reads as TGCGCCAGCAGCCGAGACAGGGGAAACGGCTACACCTTC.

V usage is TRBV5-4 and J usage is TRBJ2-3; 8 bases align to TRBD2. V dropped 1 base and J dropped 5; count of bases not matched to a gene: 6. Germline-derived CDR1 and CDR2 are SGHNT and YYREEE (reference sequence). The CDR3 is 15 amino acids. CDR3 coding DNA: TGTGCCAGCAGCTTGCACGGGAGGGCTGAAGATACGCAGTATTTT. This translates into CASSLHGRAEDTQYF. The full variable domain, its missing parts supplied by reference TRBV5-4 and TRBJ2-3, is ETGVTQSPTHLIKTRGQQVTLRCSSQSGHNTVSWYQQALGQGPQFIFQYYREEENGRGNFPPRFSGLQFPNYSSELNVNALELDDSALYLCASSLHGRAEDTQYFGPGTRLTVL.

This sequence joins TRBV6-6 and TRBJ2-1; D is ambiguous. Deletions cut 3 bases from V and 5 bases from J, with 11 bases between. The length of the CDR3 is 14 residues. Germline V gene data show CDR1 as MNHNY and CDR2 as SVGAGI (reference sequence). The CDR3 DNA follows: TGTGCCAGCAGTTATCCCTCAGGTGACAATGAGCAGTTCTTC. Its translation: CASSYPSGDNEQFF.

Of note for this clone: Other DNA sequences within the sample encode an identical CDR3. The rearrangement joins TRBV7-3 to TRBJ1-1, with D possibly matching TRBD1 (5 bases). The CDR3 extends over 14 amino acids. Trimming pared 2 bases from V and 1 base from J, leaving 8 bases between. Looked up from germline, CDR1 is SGHTA and CDR2 is FQGTGA. CDR3 bases: TGTGCCAGCAGCTTAGGGGCCGGGAACACTGAAGCTTTCTTT. Its translation: CASSLGAGNTEAFF.

This chain joins TRBV5-1 and TRBJ2-1; the D is unclear. V lost 5 bases, J lost 0 bases, and 9 bases lay in between. This CDR3 has 14 amino acids. CDR1 is SGHRS, CDR2 YFSETQ, per germline. CDR3 loop: CASSSSYSYNEQFF. The DNA for the CDR3 is TGCGCCAGCAGTTCCAGCTACTCCTACAATGAGCAGTTCTTC.

This clone has just one count. V gene TRBV30 combines with J gene TRBJ1-2, with no clear D. CDR1 and CDR2 from the germline V gene are GTSNPN and SVGIG (reference sequence). Trimming shortened V by 5 bases and J by 5 bases, and 9 bases separated the two germline ends. CDR3 length: 11 residues. In DNA form, the CDR3 reads TGTGCCTGGGCGGACTCTTATGGCTACACCTTC. It is translated as CAWADSYGYTF.